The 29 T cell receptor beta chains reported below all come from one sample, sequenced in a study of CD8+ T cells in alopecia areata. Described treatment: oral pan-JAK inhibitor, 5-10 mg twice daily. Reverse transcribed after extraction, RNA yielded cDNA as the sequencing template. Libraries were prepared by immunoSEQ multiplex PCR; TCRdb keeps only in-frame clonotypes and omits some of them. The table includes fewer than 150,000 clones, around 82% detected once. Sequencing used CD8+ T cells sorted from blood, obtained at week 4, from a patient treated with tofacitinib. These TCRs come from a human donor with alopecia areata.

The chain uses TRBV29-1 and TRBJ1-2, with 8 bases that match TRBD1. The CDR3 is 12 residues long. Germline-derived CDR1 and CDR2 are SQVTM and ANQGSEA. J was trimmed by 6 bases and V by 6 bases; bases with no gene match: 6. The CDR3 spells CSVSDREDGYTF. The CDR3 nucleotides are TGCAGCGTCTCGGACAGGGAGGATGGCTACACCTTC.

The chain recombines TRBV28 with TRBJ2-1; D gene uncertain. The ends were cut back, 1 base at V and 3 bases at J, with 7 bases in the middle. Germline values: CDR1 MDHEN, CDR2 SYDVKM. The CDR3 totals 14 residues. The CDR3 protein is CASSLSYSYNEQFF. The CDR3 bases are TGTGCCAGCAGTTTATCTTACAGCTACAATGAGCAGTTCTTC.

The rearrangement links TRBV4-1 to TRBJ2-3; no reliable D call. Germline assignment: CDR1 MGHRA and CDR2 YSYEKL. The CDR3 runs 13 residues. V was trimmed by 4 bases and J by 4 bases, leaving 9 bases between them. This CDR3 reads CASSPSLSDTQYF. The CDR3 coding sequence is TGCGCCAGCAGCCCGTCCCTCTCAGATACGCAGTATTTT.

The CDR3 DNA is TGTGCCAGCAGCACAACCGGGGACAGGGGCACCGGGGAGCTGTTTTTT. As protein: CASSTTGDRGTGELFF. The genes are TRBV7-9 and TRBJ2-2, with TRBD1 matching 10 bases. Losses at the gene ends were 5 bases for V and 4 bases for J; bases not matched to a gene: 7. CDR1 and CDR2 (germline): SEHNR, FQNEAQ (reference sequence). CDR3 length: 16 residues.

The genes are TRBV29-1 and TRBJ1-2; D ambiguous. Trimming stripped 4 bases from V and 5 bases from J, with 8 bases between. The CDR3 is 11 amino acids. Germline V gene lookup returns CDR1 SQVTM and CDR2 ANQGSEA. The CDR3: CSVAGWYGYTF. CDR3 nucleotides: TGCAGCGTTGCGGGGTGGTATGGCTACACCTTC.

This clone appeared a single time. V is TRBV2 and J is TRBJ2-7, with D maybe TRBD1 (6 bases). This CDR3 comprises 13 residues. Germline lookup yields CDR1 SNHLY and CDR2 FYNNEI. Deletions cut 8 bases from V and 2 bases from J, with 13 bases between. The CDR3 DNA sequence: TGTGCCAGCTTGGACCAGGGGACCTACGAGCAGTACTTC. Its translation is CASLDQGTYEQYF.

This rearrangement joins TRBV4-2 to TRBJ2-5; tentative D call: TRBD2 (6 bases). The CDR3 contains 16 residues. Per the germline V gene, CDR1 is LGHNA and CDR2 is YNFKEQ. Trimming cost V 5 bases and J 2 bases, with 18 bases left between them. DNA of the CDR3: TGTGCCAGCAGCTTAGAGAAAGGACTATTACAAGAGACCCAGTACTTC. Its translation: CASSLEKGLLQETQYF.

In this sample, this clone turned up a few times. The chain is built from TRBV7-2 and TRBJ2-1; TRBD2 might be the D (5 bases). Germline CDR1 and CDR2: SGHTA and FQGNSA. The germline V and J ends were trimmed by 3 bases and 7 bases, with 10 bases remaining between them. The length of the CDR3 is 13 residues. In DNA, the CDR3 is TGTGCCAGCAGCTTGGGCTGGAGGAATGAGCAGTTCTTC. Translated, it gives CASSLGWRNEQFF.

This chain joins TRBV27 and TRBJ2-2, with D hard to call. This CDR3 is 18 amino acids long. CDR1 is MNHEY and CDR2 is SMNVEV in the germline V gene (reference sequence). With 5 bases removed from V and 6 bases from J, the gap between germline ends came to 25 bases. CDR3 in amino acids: CASSPTSLPSTKAGELFF. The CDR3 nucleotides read TGTGCCAGCAGTCCTACGTCCTTACCCTCGACGAAGGCCGGGGAGCTGTTTTTT.

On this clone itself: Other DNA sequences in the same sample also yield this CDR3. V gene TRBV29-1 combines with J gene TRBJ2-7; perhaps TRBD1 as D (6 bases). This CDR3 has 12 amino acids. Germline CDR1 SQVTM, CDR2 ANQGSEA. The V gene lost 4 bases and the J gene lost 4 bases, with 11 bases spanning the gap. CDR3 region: CSVGQGTYEQYF. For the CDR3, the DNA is TGCAGCGTTGGCCAGGGGACGTACGAGCAGTACTTC.

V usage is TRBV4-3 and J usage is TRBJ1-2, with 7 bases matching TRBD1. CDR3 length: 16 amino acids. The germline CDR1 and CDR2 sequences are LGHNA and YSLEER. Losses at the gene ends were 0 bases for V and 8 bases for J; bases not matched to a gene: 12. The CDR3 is CASSQDSAGGSDGYTF. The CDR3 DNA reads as TGCGCCAGCAGCCAAGATTCGGCAGGGGGGAGCGACGGCTACACCTTC.

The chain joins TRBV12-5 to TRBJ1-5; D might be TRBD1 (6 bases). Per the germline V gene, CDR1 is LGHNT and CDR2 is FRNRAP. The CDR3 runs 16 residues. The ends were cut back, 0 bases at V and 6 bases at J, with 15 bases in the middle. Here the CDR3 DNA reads TGTGCTAGTGGTTTGGTAGGGGCAGGGGCGGCTCAGCCCCAGCATTTT. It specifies CASGLVGAGAAQPQHF.

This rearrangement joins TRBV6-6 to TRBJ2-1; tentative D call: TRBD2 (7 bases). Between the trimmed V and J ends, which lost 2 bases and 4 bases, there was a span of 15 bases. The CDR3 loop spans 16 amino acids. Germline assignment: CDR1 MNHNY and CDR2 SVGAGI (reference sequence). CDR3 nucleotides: TGTGCCAGCAGTTACCCCGGACTAGGGGGTTACAATGAGCAGTTCTTC. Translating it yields CASSYPGLGGYNEQFF.

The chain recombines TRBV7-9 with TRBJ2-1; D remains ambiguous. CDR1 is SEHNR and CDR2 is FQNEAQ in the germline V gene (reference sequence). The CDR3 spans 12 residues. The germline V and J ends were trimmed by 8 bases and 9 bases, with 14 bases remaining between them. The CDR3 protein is CASGLGFSEQFF. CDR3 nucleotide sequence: TGTGCCAGCGGTTTAGGATTCAGTGAGCAGTTCTTC.

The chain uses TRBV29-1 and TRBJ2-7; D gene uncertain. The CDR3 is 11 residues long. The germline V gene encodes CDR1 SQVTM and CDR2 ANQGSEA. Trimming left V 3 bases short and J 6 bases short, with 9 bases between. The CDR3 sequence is CSVDLLGEQYF. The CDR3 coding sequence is TGCAGCGTTGATCTCTTGGGCGAGCAGTACTTC.

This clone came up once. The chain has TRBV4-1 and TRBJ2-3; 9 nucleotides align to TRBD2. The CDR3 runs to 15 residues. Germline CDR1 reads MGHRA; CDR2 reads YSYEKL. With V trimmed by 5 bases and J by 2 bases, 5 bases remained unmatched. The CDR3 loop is CASSWAGGSTDTQYF. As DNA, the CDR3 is TGCGCCAGCAGCTGGGCGGGGGGGTCCACAGATACGCAGTATTTT.

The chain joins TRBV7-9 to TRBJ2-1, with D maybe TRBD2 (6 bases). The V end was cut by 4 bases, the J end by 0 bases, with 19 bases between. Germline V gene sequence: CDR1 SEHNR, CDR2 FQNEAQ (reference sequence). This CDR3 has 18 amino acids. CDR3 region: CASSSAGLAYSSYNEQFF. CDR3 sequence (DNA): TGTGCCAGCAGCTCCGCGGGACTTGCCTATAGCTCCTACAATGAGCAGTTCTTC.

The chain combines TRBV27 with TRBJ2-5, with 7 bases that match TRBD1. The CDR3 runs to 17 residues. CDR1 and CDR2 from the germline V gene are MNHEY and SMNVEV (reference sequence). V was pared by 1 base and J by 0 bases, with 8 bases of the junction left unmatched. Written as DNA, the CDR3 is TGTGCCAGCAGTTTATGGGCCCCCGGACAGGACCAAGAGACCCAGTACTTC. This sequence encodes CASSLWAPGQDQETQYF.

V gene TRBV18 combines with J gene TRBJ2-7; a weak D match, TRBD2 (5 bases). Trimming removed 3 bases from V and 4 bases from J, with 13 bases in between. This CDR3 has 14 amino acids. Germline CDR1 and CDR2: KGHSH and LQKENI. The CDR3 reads CASSPRGDQYEQYF. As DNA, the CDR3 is TGTGCCAGCTCACCCCGGGGAGACCAATACGAGCAGTACTTC.

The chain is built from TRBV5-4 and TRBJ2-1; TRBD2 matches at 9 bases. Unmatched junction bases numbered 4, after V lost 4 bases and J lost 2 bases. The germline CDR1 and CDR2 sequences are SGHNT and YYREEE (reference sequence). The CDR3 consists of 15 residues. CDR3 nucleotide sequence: TGTGCCAGCAGCGAGCGGGGGGAAACCTACAATGAGCAGTTCTTC. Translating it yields CASSERGETYNEQFF.

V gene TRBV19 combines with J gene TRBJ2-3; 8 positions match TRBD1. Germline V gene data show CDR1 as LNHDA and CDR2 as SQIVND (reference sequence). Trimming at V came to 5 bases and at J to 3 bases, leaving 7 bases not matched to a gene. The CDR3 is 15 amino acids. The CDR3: CASSWTGKRTDTQYF. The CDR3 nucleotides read TGTGCCAGTAGTTGGACAGGGAAGAGGACAGATACGCAGTATTTT.

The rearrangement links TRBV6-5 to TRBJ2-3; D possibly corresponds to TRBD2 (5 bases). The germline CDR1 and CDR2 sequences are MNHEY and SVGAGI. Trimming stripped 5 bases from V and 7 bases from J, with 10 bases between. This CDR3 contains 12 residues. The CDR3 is CASSPPGNTQYF. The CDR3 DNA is TGTGCCAGCAGTCCCCCCGGGAATACGCAGTATTTT.

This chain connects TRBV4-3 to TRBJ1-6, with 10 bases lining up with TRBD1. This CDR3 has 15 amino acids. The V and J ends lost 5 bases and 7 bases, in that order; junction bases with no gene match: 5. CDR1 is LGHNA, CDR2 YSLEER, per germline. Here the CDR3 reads CASSKRDRGNSPLHF. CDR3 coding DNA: TGCGCCAGCAGCAAAAGGGACAGGGGAAATTCACCCCTCCACTTT.

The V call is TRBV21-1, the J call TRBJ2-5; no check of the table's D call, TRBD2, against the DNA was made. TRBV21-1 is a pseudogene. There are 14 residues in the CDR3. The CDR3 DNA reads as TGTGCCAGCAGCAAGGCTCCCCTAGAAGAGACCCAGTACTTC. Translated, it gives CASSKAPLEETQYF.

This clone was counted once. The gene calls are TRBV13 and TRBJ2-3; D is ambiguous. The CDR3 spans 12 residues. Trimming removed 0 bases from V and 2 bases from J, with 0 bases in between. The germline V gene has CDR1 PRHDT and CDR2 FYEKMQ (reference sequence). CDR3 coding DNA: TGTGCCAGCAGCTTAGGCACAGATACGCAGTATTTT. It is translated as CASSLGTDTQYF.

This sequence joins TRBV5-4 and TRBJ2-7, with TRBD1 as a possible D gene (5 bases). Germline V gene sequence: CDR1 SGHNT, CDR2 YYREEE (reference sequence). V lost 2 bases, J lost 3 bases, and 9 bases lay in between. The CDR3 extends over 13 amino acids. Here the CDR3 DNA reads TGTGCCAGCAGCTTTCAGGGCGGCTACGAGCAGTACTTC. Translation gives CASSFQGGYEQYF.

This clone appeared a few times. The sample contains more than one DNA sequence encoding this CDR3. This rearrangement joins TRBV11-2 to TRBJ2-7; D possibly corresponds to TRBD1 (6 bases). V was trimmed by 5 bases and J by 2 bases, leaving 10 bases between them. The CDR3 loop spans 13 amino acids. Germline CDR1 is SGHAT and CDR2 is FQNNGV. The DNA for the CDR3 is TGTGCCAGCAGCCGGACAGTAGCCTACGAGCAGTACTTC. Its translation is CASSRTVAYEQYF.

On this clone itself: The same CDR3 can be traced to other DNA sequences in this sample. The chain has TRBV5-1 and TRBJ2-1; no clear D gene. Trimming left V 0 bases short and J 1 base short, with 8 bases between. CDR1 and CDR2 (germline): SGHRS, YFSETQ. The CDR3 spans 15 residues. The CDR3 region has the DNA TGCGCCAGCAGCTTGGGGTGGGATTCCTACAATGAGCAGTTCTTC. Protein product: CASSLGWDSYNEQFF.

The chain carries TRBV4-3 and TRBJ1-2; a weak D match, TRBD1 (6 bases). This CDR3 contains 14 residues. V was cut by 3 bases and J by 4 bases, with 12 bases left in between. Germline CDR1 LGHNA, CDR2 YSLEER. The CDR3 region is CASSQDSLFYGYTF. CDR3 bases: TGCGCCAGCAGCCAGGACAGTTTGTTCTATGGCTACACCTTC.